This entry describes one TCR beta chain. Within its sample, this clone is medium-sized (0.01 to 0.1%). This receptor's antigen is unknown. No quality values exist for individual bases; no much larger clone is one base distant. The data are from a study of neoadjuvant anti-PD-1 for oral cavity cancer (dated by TCRdb to the early 2020s). Study-wide context: Patients mostly received three to four biweekly doses of nivolumab at 3 mg/kg before curative-intent surgical resection. Patients who did not progress were given a fourth nivolumab dose at about day 43 and had definitive surgical resection on days 50-56. Patients with complete response, partial response or stable disease by RECIST 1.1 were defined as responders, whereas patients with progression were defined as non-responders. There were more than 10 patients in the parent correlative cohort, and the response rate was 30% to 35%.

At the junction V is shortened by 5 bases and J by 0 bases; bases outside the gene matches: 4. The CDR3 has 15 amino acids, counting the end cysteine and phenylalanine. Only CDR3 DNA remains: 45 bases, in frame from the first base. The CDR1 and CDR2 encoded by the germline V gene are SQVTM and ANQGSEA. The time point label here, explained by the study, means: after neoadjuvant nivolumab, at surgical resection. None of the patients had received prior systemic or radiation treatment, and all were newly diagnosed with stage II-IVA oral cavity squamous cell carcinoma. The cohort was composed of patients with HPV-negative, locally advanced oral cavity squamous cell carcinoma. Samples came from a longitudinal correlative study of a single-arm phase II trial of neoadjuvant nivolumab in oral cavity squamous cell carcinoma. Subject-matched pre- and post-treatment PBMCs and tumors from three responders and three non-responders were subjected to genomic DNA-based TCRbeta sequencing. Genomic DNA was isolated from tumor tissue using the Maxwell RSC DNA from Tissue kit.

Beyond this particular receptor, the publication reports: Only a few patients per response group were included in the TCR analyses, and the authors called for validation in larger cohorts. Higher pretreatment blood Treg/Th17 ratios correlated with both higher pretreatment blood TCRbeta clonality and lower post-treatment tumor TCRbeta clonality. Greater tumor shrinkage was correlated with larger post-treatment sizes of preexisting intratumoral clones, suggesting that expansion of preexisting clones contributed to response.

For survey sequencing of tumor libraries, mostly roughly 5 ug of input genomic DNA was used, and two replicates were run per sample. TCRbeta libraries were prepared with the immunoSEQ hsTCRbeta kit according to the manufacturer's instructions. The completed libraries were mixed into a single pool at 3 nM, then sequenced with an Illumina NovaSeq 6000 S4 flow cell. From the authors' description of their analysis: Raw data preprocessing and quality control were performed with the immunoSEQ Analyzer. The analysis was limited to productive rearrangements, and each clonotype was defined by a unique CDR3 amino acid sequence. Repertoire clonality was estimated as the Gini-Simpson index, which was calculated using the R package tcR. Gini indices were compared with Student's t test, and associations with tumor size change were assessed by Pearson correlation. The table comes from immuneACCESS by way of TCRdb, which keeps in-frame sequences with V and J called. Part of the clones is missing from these tables; in studies checked, under half for an unresolved V gene and the rest for unknown reasons. The V and J calls and clone size were taken over from that table, and D and trimming were inferred from the DNA. Here the sample has some 22,000 clones; around a quarter occur a single time. 16% of the sample is taken by the ten largest.

The sequence was obtained from a person aged 35-80 years with oral cavity squamous cell carcinoma. Sequenced here: tumor tissue, sampled after nivolumab (anti-PD-1) treatment. Rearrangement joined TRBV29-1 to TRBJ2-6, with 7 bases aligning to TRBD2. The CDR3 protein: CSVQRGPSGANVLTF. The bases are TGCAGCGTTCAGCGGGGACCCTCTGGGGCCAACGTCCTGACTTTC.